These 18 T cell receptor beta chains originate from one sample sequenced in a study of beta chain features in type 1 diabetes. The entirety of the isolated RNA underwent reverse transcription, so expressed TCRB transcripts were sequenced. Repertoires were generated with immunoSEQ multiplex PCR, while TCRdb's copy carries only in-frame clones and drops some. The table has 70,000 to 90,000 clones, roughly 34% seen once; the top ten hold over 0.35%. The sequencing input was stem cell memory CD4+ T cells from blood. Receptors were obtained from a young woman in good health.

This clone turned up a few times. The chain's CDR3 is CASSSTPDPGETQYF. DNA of the CDR3: TGTGCCAGCAGCTCAACCCCGGACCCGGGGGAGACCCAGTACTTC. The V and J genes are TRBV7-2 and TRBJ2-5; tentatively, D is TRBD2 (5 bases). In germline, CDR1 is SGHTA, CDR2 FQGNSA. Trimming cost V 4 bases and J 5 bases, with 17 bases left between them. This CDR3 is built from 15 residues.

This clone was picked up many times. The chain's CDR3 is CASSDGYRTRGYEQFF. DNA of the CDR3: TGTGCCAGCAGCGACGGGTATAGGACTAGGGGTTATGAGCAGTTCTTC. This chain joins TRBV7-2 and TRBJ2-1; 7 nucleotides agree with TRBD2. Germline V CDR1 and CDR2: SGHTA, FQGNSA. The CDR3 is 16 residues long. Trimming removed 5 bases from V and 8 bases from J; junction bases left unmatched: 15. Together with reference TRBV7-2 and TRBJ2-1, the CDR3 gives the full variable domain: GAGVSQSPSNKVTEKGKDVELRCDPISGHTALYWYRQSLGQGLEFLIYFQGNSAPDKSGLPSDRFSAERTGGSVSTLTIQRTQQEDSAVYLCASSDGYRTRGYEQFFGPGTRLTVL.

The table lists this clone with a count of one. Other DNA sequences from this sample encode an identical CDR3 as well. The chain is built from TRBV5-1 and TRBJ1-1; tentative D call: TRBD1 (5 bases). The V end lost 3 bases, the J end lost 1 base, and 7 bases lay between the germline ends. CDR3 length: 13 residues. CDR1 is SGHRS and CDR2 is YFSETQ in the germline V gene. In DNA form, the CDR3 reads TGCGCCAGCAGCTCTGGACAGAACACTGAAGCTTTCTTT. It encodes CASSSGQNTEAFF.

A few counts support this clone. V usage is TRBV7-2 and J usage is TRBJ2-5; a possible D gene is TRBD1 (7 bases). Germline V gene lookup returns CDR1 SGHTA and CDR2 FQGNSA. V lost 4 bases to trimming and J lost 5 bases, with 14 bases between them. The CDR3 covers 14 residues. The CDR3 region has the DNA TGTGCCAGCAGCTCCCAGGGGGGCTGGGAGACCCAGTACTTC. Translated: CASSSQGGWETQYF.

This clone was counted only a few times. The chain combines TRBV18 with TRBJ1-2; tentatively, D is TRBD1 (6 bases). Germline V lookup: CDR1 KGHSH, CDR2 LQKENI. V was trimmed by 1 base and J by 4 bases, leaving 10 bases between them. This CDR3 has 14 residues. CDR3 region: CASSPLTDSYGYTF. CDR3 nucleotide sequence: TGTGCCAGCTCACCACTGACGGACAGCTATGGCTACACCTTC.

The chain links TRBV7-6 to TRBJ2-7, with D perhaps TRBD1 (5 bases). This CDR3 has 15 amino acids. The V and J ends lost 0 bases and 0 bases respectively, with 9 bases between them. Looked up from germline, CDR1 is SGHVS and CDR2 is FNYEAQ. CDR3 nucleotides: TGTGCCAGCAGCTTAGCCAATCAGGGCTCCTACGAGCAGTACTTC. This gives the protein CASSLANQGSYEQYF.

This clone was recorded only once. This rearrangement joins TRBV25-1 to TRBJ1-1; D gene ambiguous. There are 13 residues in the CDR3. Germline-derived CDR1 and CDR2 are MGHDK and SYGVNS. The V and J ends lost 2 bases and 1 base respectively, with 5 bases between them. The CDR3 spells CASSELRNTEAFF. The CDR3 nucleotides read TGTGCCAGCAGTGAACTACGGAACACTGAAGCTTTCTTT.

This chain links TRBV7-2 with TRBJ2-7; 9 nucleotides line up with TRBD1. There are 14 residues in the CDR3. Germline V gene lookup returns CDR1 SGHTA and CDR2 FQGNSA. After removal of 2 bases from V and 4 bases from J, the junction contained 3 bases not matched to a gene. The CDR3 nucleotides read TGTGCCAGCAGCTTAAACAGGGGGCCTTACGAGCAGTACTTC. Translated: CASSLNRGPYEQYF.

This clone was picked up a small number of times. V is TRBV4-1 and J is TRBJ2-1; 7 bases align to TRBD2. Germline V gene data show CDR1 as MGHRA and CDR2 as YSYEKL. The CDR3 contains 16 residues. The ends lost 0 bases at V and 7 bases at J; junction bases unmatched: 9. CDR3 DNA sequence: TGCGCCAGCAGCCAAGATACGGGAGGAGGGTTTAATGAGCAGTTCTTC. It is translated as CASSQDTGGGFNEQFF.

V and J are TRBV9 and TRBJ2-7; 7 bases align to TRBD1. The CDR3 runs to 15 residues. The germline V gene has CDR1 SGDLS and CDR2 YYNGEE. The V gene end was trimmed by 0 bases and the J gene end by 2 bases; junction bases not matched to a gene: 5. The CDR3 spells CASSVGDSLAYEQYF. The CDR3 bases are TGTGCCAGCAGCGTAGGGGACAGTCTGGCCTACGAGCAGTACTTC.

The chain links TRBV9 to TRBJ2-3, with 10 bases matching TRBD2. The CDR3 is 15 amino acids. After removal of 1 base from V and 1 base from J, the junction contained 0 bases not matched to a gene. CDR1 and CDR2 from the germline V gene are SGDLS and YYNGEE. The chain's CDR3 is CASSVLAGGTDTQYF. CDR3 nucleotides: TGTGCCAGCAGCGTACTAGCGGGAGGCACAGATACGCAGTATTTT.

The rearrangement links TRBV4-1 to TRBJ1-2; tentative D call: TRBD1 (6 bases). V lost 4 bases and J lost 4, with 16 bases in between. This CDR3 has 15 amino acids. CDR1 is MGHRA and CDR2 is YSYEKL in the germline V gene. The CDR3 region has the DNA TGCGCCAGCAGCCGCCCGGGACACCCAGGCTATGGCTACACCTTC. It translates to CASSRPGHPGYGYTF.

A few counts support this clone. The J gene is TRBJ2-5, the V gene TRBV9; 12 bases are shared with TRBD1. The germline CDR1 and CDR2 sequences are SGDLS and YYNGEE. After removal of 3 bases from V and 5 bases from J, the junction contained 11 bases not matched to a gene. The CDR3 has 17 residues. The CDR3 loop is CASSANPGQGATETQYF. The CDR3 bases are TGTGCCAGCAGCGCAAATCCGGGACAGGGGGCCACGGAGACCCAGTACTTC.

The V and J genes are TRBV27 and TRBJ2-7, with a tentative D call TRBD1 (6 bases). Germline V gene data show CDR1 as MNHEY and CDR2 as SMNVEV (reference sequence). The CDR3 is 15 residues long. The V gene lost 6 bases and the J gene lost 2 bases, with 17 bases spanning the gap. The CDR3 region is CASRSNYRAPYEQYF. The CDR3 DNA is TGTGCCAGCAGATCAAACTACAGGGCCCCCTACGAGCAGTACTTC.

The chain uses TRBV5-4 and TRBJ2-6; maybe TRBD1 (6 bases). Germline CDR1 and CDR2: SGHNT and YYREEE (reference sequence). V was clipped by 4 bases and J by 1 base, with 12 bases between them. This CDR3 has 16 residues. Here the CDR3 reads CASSLLDRSGANVLTF. The CDR3 DNA follows: TGTGCCAGCAGCCTGCTAGACAGGTCTGGGGCCAACGTCCTGACTTTC.

The chain recombines TRBV2 with TRBJ1-2; 7 bases map to TRBD1. The germline gives CDR1 SNHLY, CDR2 FYNNEI. This CDR3 is built from 14 residues. V lost 2 bases, J lost 7 bases, and 7 bases stayed unmatched. The CDR3 bases are TGTGCCAGCAGTGAACAGGGGGTTTCGGCTGGCTACACCTTC. It encodes CASSEQGVSAGYTF. Variable domain in full (rest from reference TRBV2 and TRBJ1-2): EPEVTQTPSHQVTQMGQEVILRCVPISNHLYFYWYRQILGQKVEFLVSFYNNEISEKSEIFDDQFSVERPDGSNFTLKIRSTKLEDSAMYFCASSEQGVSAGYTFGSGTRLTVV.

V gene TRBV2 combines with J gene TRBJ2-5; perhaps TRBD2 as D (6 bases). This CDR3 has 15 amino acids. Trimming stripped 6 bases from V and 5 bases from J, with 19 bases between. CDR1 SNHLY and CDR2 FYNNEI come from the germline V gene. The CDR3: CASSPSTSEGETQYF. The DNA for the CDR3 is TGTGCCAGCAGCCCAAGCACATCGGAGGGGGAGACCCAGTACTTC.

The chain links TRBV11-2 to TRBJ1-1; D unclear. Trimming took off 1 base at V and 13 bases at J, with 13 bases between the two ends. The CDR3 is made up of 12 amino acids. The germline CDR1 and CDR2 sequences are SGHAT and FQNNGV. Here the CDR3 reads CASSLVGALSFF. CDR3 bases: TGTGCCAGCAGCTTAGTGGGCGCGTTGAGTTTCTTT.